These T cell receptor beta chains were read from a single sample in a study of T cells after yellow fever vaccination. MiXCR was run by TCRdb on the 5' RACE reads, yielding one entry per CDR3 protein. The sample has 250,000 to 400,000 distinct CDR3 sequences, over 4% seen once. The specimen comprised PBMCs, sampled 5 days after the yellow fever booster vaccination. The receptors originated from a man aged 18 to 30 who received the YFV17D yellow fever vaccine. Each CDR3 is given with its conserved first and last residue. Fields, in order: V gene, D gene, J gene, CDR3 protein. A D gene is named only where the DNA matches it firmly.

v_call: TRBV24-1; d_call: .; j_call: TRBJ2-1; cdr3_aa: CATSDFGGNEQFF
v_call: TRBV12-3/TRBV12-4; d_call: .; j_call: TRBJ1-2; cdr3_aa: CASTLAGSYGYTF
v_call: TRBV5-6; d_call: .; j_call: TRBJ2-2; cdr3_aa: CASSPSGFNTGELFF
v_call: TRBV11-2; d_call: .; j_call: TRBJ2-5; cdr3_aa: CASSLAAETQYF
v_call: TRBV6-4; d_call: TRBD2; j_call: TRBJ2-3; cdr3_aa: CASSETSGGADTQYF
v_call: TRBV5-1; d_call: .; j_call: TRBJ2-5; cdr3_aa: CASSFYGVRGETQYF
v_call: TRBV5-5; d_call: .; j_call: TRBJ1-2; cdr3_aa: CASSFEPGVDYGYTF
v_call: TRBV7-2; d_call: .; j_call: TRBJ2-4; cdr3_aa: CASSLVGGGGGNIQYF
v_call: TRBV5-1; d_call: TRBD1; j_call: TRBJ2-5; cdr3_aa: CASRPGTGSGETQYF
v_call: TRBV9; d_call: TRBD2; j_call: TRBJ2-7; cdr3_aa: CASSVGGGNEQYF
v_call: TRBV7-2; d_call: TRBD2; j_call: TRBJ2-5; cdr3_aa: CASSFISGVKETQYF
v_call: TRBV24-1; d_call: TRBD2; j_call: TRBJ2-3; cdr3_aa: CATKGLAGGRTDTQYF
v_call: TRBV6-2/TRBV6-3; d_call: TRBD2; j_call: TRBJ2-3; cdr3_aa: CASSYVGTSAGDTQYF
v_call: TRBV6-5; d_call: .; j_call: TRBJ1-2; cdr3_aa: CASSWYEGIVQSHYGYTF
v_call: TRBV14; d_call: .; j_call: TRBJ2-3; cdr3_aa: CASSPAIPRTDTQYF
v_call: TRBV5-1; d_call: TRBD2; j_call: TRBJ2-5; cdr3_aa: CASSPGVAGESETQYF
v_call: TRBV20-1; d_call: TRBD2; j_call: TRBJ2-7; cdr3_aa: CSALAGLAIDEQYF
v_call: TRBV24-1; d_call: TRBD2; j_call: TRBJ2-1; cdr3_aa: CATSERTSGGRNEQFF
v_call: TRBV7-9; d_call: .; j_call: TRBJ2-4; cdr3_aa: CASSPRSQGEGAKNIQYF
v_call: TRBV12-3/TRBV12-4; d_call: TRBD1; j_call: TRBJ1-1; cdr3_aa: CASQHRIGQGFQNTEAFF
v_call: TRBV5-1; d_call: TRBD1; j_call: TRBJ1-2; cdr3_aa: CASRQGATDGYTF
v_call: TRBV28; d_call: .; j_call: TRBJ2-5; cdr3_aa: CASSPWPQGETQYF
v_call: TRBV7-6; d_call: TRBD2; j_call: TRBJ2-3; cdr3_aa: CASSPRTSSHTQYF
v_call: TRBV6-4; d_call: .; j_call: TRBJ1-5; cdr3_aa: CASGEGLQPQHF
v_call: TRBV28; d_call: .; j_call: TRBJ2-1; cdr3_aa: CASNSRGHEQFF
v_call: TRBV11-2; d_call: TRBD2; j_call: TRBJ2-3; cdr3_aa: CASSLLGGAADTQYF
v_call: TRBV12-3/TRBV12-4; d_call: .; j_call: TRBJ1-4; cdr3_aa: CASSRDGSPNEKLFF
v_call: TRBV18; d_call: .; j_call: TRBJ1-1; cdr3_aa: CASSQNPGYNTEAFF
v_call: TRBV11-2; d_call: TRBD1; j_call: TRBJ2-7; cdr3_aa: CASSQGTGSSYEQYF
v_call: TRBV7-2; d_call: .; j_call: TRBJ1-2; cdr3_aa: CASSFAQGTSHGYTF
v_call: TRBV20-1; d_call: TRBD1; j_call: TRBJ2-2; cdr3_aa: CSARATGGNTGELFF
v_call: TRBV7-8; d_call: .; j_call: TRBJ2-7; cdr3_aa: CASSLAGIGSEQYF
v_call: TRBV28; d_call: TRBD1; j_call: TRBJ1-5; cdr3_aa: CASRYRDRGRQPQHF
v_call: TRBV6-2/TRBV6-3; d_call: TRBD1; j_call: TRBJ1-2; cdr3_aa: CASRDRVVGYTF
v_call: TRBV29-1; d_call: .; j_call: TRBJ2-1; cdr3_aa: CSVEDRRGGSYNEQFF
v_call: TRBV6-2/TRBV6-3; d_call: .; j_call: TRBJ1-5; cdr3_aa: CASSYTQHGNQPQHF
v_call: TRBV18; d_call: .; j_call: TRBJ1-1; cdr3_aa: CASSGMNTEAFF
v_call: TRBV5-1; d_call: TRBD2; j_call: TRBJ2-5; cdr3_aa: CASTPAVAGGLGSQYF
v_call: TRBV12-3/TRBV12-4; d_call: TRBD2; j_call: TRBJ2-5; cdr3_aa: CASSPSGAFQETQYF
v_call: TRBV5-5; d_call: .; j_call: TRBJ2-5; cdr3_aa: CASSLGLLWETQYF
v_call: TRBV3-1; d_call: .; j_call: TRBJ1-1; cdr3_aa: CASSQDWQGNTEAFF
v_call: TRBV20-1; d_call: .; j_call: TRBJ1-2; cdr3_aa: CSARSTKGYTF
v_call: TRBV5-4; d_call: TRBD2; j_call: TRBJ2-3; cdr3_aa: CASSTGTSGGEDTQYF
v_call: TRBV4-1; d_call: .; j_call: TRBJ2-1; cdr3_aa: CASSNQESYNEQFF
v_call: TRBV10-3; d_call: TRBD1; j_call: TRBJ1-2; cdr3_aa: CAISEPPGQENYGYTF
v_call: TRBV7-9; d_call: TRBD2; j_call: TRBJ2-1; cdr3_aa: CASSVAGGGNNEQFF
v_call: TRBV7-9; d_call: .; j_call: TRBJ1-5; cdr3_aa: CASSETELPPDQPQHF
v_call: TRBV7-2; d_call: .; j_call: TRBJ2-3; cdr3_aa: CASSFPSLSTDTQYF
v_call: TRBV5-6; d_call: .; j_call: TRBJ2-5; cdr3_aa: CASSAVGGVEWETQYF
v_call: TRBV7-2; d_call: .; j_call: TRBJ1-2; cdr3_aa: CASSLARGRGGYTF
v_call: TRBV20-1; d_call: .; j_call: TRBJ2-1; cdr3_aa: CSAREQRDRNEQFF
v_call: TRBV7-9; d_call: .; j_call: TRBJ2-4; cdr3_aa: CASSLVFDIQYF
v_call: TRBV7-9; d_call: .; j_call: TRBJ1-2; cdr3_aa: CASSPGGVTGDYGYTF
v_call: TRBV11-2; d_call: TRBD1; j_call: TRBJ2-2; cdr3_aa: CASSPSRTGARELFF
v_call: TRBV20-1; d_call: TRBD2; j_call: TRBJ2-3; cdr3_aa: CSAWEGTSTDTQYF
v_call: TRBV24-1; d_call: .; j_call: TRBJ2-2; cdr3_aa: CATSDSRGNTGELFF
v_call: TRBV7-6; d_call: TRBD1; j_call: TRBJ2-1; cdr3_aa: CASSLEQGINEQFF